This is a list of T cell receptor beta chains from one sample in a study of post-analysis software for immune sequencing data. TCRdb re-called the PCR reads through MiXCR, storing one row per CDR3 protein. The sample lists roughly 800,000 distinct CDR3 sequences; 25% to 30% were seen once. The specimen was blood. The origin of the receptors is a girl between 5 and 17 years old with multiple sclerosis. Both conserved end residues are part of each CDR3. The D gene is left open where the match is weak. Clone size, where shown, is once, few, many, or a class for clones that have expanded.

J gene | clone size | D gene | V gene | CDR3 DNA | CDR3 protein
TRBJ2-5 | few | TRBD2 | TRBV20-1 | TGCAGTGCTAGTGGGGCTAGCGGGGGCCAAGAGACCCAGTACTTC | CSASGASGGQETQYF
TRBJ1-5 | . | . | TRBV6-1 | TGTGCCAGCAGTGAATCTCGGCATTTT | CASSESRHF
TRBJ2-1 | many | . | TRBV10-3 | TGTGCCATCAGTGCGTATGGGAATGAGCAGTTCTTC | CAISAYGNEQFF
TRBJ1-6 | few | . | TRBV5-1 | TGCGCCAGCAGCTTCGGACCGCCGAGCTCCTATAATTCACCCCTCCACTTT | CASSFGPPSSYNSPLHF
TRBJ2-7 | few | . | TRBV28 | TGTGCCAGCACCCACGGAGGGCCGGCCAGGGGGAGGGTCGAGCAGTACTTC | CASTHGGPARGRVEQYF
TRBJ2-7 | few | . | TRBV4-1 | TGCGCCAGCAGCCAAGTTGAAGCTGGGTCCTACGAGCAGTACTTC | CASSQVEAGSYEQYF
TRBJ2-7 | few | TRBD2 | TRBV20-1 | TGCAGTGCTAGAGGCGGCGGGAGGGACGAGCAGTACTTC | CSARGGGRDEQYF
TRBJ2-6 | . | . | TRBV2 | TGTGCCAGCCGGTTTAGGGCCAACGTCCTGACTTTC | CASRFRANVLTF
TRBJ2-7 | . | . | TRBV29-1 | TGCAGCGTCTCTAGCGTTCGCCCCTACGAGCAGTACTTC | CSVSSVRPYEQYF
TRBJ2-1 | . | . | TRBV27 | TGTGCCAGCAGTTTATCCCCTAATCCCTCCTACAATGAGCAGTTCTTC | CASSLSPNPSYNEQFF
TRBJ2-5 | many | . | TRBV4-1 | TGCGCCAGCAGCTATCAGGGCTCGGTTGGAGAGACCCAGTACTTC | CASSYQGSVGETQYF
TRBJ2-7 | . | TRBD2 | TRBV5-4 | TGTGCCAGCCAACAGTCCGCGGGAGGTCCCTACGAGCAGTACTTC | CASQQSAGGPYEQYF
TRBJ1-2 | few | . | TRBV4-1 | TGCGCCAGCAGCCAAGATCTTGGGGGTTCTGGCTACACCTTC | CASSQDLGGSGYTF
TRBJ2-3 | many | . | TRBV7-9 | TGTGCCAGCAGCTTATCCGCAGATACGCAGTATTTT | CASSLSADTQYF
TRBJ1-5 | . | . | TRBV27 | TGTGCCAGCAGCGCCCAGGGCAGGGGAAGGCCCCAGCATTTT | CASSAQGRGRPQHF
TRBJ2-7 | few | . | TRBV7-9 | TGTGCCAGCAGCTTTGACGGAGTCTACGAGCAGTACTTC | CASSFDGVYEQYF
TRBJ2-5 | many | TRBD1 | TRBV25-1 | TGTGCCAGCAGTGAATATCTGGACAGGGGGCTAGAGACCCAGTACTTC | CASSEYLDRGLETQYF
TRBJ1-1 | . | TRBD1 | TRBV27 | TGTGCCAGCAGCAAGCAGGGGGTGGGCACTGAAGCTTTCTTT | CASSKQGVGTEAFF
TRBJ2-7 | . | . | TRBV20-1 | TGCAGTGCCCCCCTGGTGAGATCCTACGAGCAGTACTTC | CSAPLVRSYEQYF
TRBJ2-4 | . | TRBD2 | TRBV6-6 | TGTGCCGGCAGGGGGACTAGCGGGACGGAGCAGTACTTC | CAGRGTSGTEQYF
TRBJ2-1 | few | . | TRBV7-9 | TGTGCCAGCACGTCCCTTAGCCCCTACAATGAGCAGTTCTTC | CASTSLSPYNEQFF
TRBJ1-2 | few | TRBD1 | TRBV10-2 | TGCGCCAGCAGTGAGGGTACAGGGGTTAATAACTATGGCTACACCTTC | CASSEGTGVNNYGYTF
TRBJ1-2 | . | . | TRBV29-1 | TGCAGCGTTGCTCGGCTTGGGAATGGCTACACCTTC | CSVARLGNGYTF
TRBJ1-4 | . | . | TRBV7-2 | TGTGCCAGCAGCTTAGGCTCAACTAATGAAAAACTGTTTTTT | CASSLGSTNEKLFF
TRBJ2-3 | few | . | TRBV7-6 | TGTGCCAGCAGCTTAGCTAAGGCGGGACGCACAGATACGCAGTATTTT | CASSLAKAGRTDTQYF
TRBJ1-1 | once | . | TRBV6-5 | TGTGCCAGCGCCTTACCGGGGACGAACACTGAAGCTTTCTTT | CASALPGTNTEAFF
TRBJ2-7 | . | . | TRBV6-5 | TGTGCCAGCAGTTATCGCGCCTGGCTAGAATTCGAGCAGTACTTC | CASSYRAWLEFEQYF
TRBJ2-1 | few | . | TRBV20-1 | TGCAGTGCTAGAACCCCGGGACAAGGCTCCTACAATGAGCAGTTCTTC | CSARTPGQGSYNEQFF
TRBJ2-7 | . | TRBD1 | TRBV20-1 | TGCAGTGCTAGAGGGTCCGGGACAGCTCATCAAGAGCAGTACTTC | CSARGSGTAHQEQYF